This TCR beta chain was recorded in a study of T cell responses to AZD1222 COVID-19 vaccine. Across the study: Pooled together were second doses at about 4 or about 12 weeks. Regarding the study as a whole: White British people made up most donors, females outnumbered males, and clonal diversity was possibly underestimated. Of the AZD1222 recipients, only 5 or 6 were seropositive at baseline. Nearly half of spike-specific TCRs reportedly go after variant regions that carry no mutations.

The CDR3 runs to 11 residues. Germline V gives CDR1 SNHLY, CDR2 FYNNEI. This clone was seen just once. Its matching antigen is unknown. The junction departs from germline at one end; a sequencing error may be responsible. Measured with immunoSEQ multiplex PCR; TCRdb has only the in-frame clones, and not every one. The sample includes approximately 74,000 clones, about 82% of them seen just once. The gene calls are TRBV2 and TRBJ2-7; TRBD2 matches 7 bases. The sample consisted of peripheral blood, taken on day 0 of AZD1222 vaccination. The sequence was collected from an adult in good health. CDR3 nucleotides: TGTGCCAGCAGGGGAGGGAACATTGAATGGTTC. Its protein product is CASRGGNIEWF.